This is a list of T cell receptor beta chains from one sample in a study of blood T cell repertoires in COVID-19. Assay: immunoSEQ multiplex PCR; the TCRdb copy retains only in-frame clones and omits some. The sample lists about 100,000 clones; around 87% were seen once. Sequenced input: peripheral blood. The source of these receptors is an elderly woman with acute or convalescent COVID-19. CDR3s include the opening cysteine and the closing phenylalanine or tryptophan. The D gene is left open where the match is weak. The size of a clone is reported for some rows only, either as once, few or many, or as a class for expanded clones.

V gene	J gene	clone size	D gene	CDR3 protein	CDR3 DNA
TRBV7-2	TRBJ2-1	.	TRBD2	CASSSTSGGSYNEQFF	TGTGCCAGCAGTTCGACTAGCGGGGGATCCTACAATGAGCAGTTCTTC
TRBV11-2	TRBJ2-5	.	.	CASSLGYRGGETQYF	TGTGCCAGCAGCTTAGGTTACAGGGGGGGAGAGACCCAGTACTTC
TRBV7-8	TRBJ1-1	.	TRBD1	CASSLLGQGAEAFF	TGTGCCAGCAGCTTACTGGGACAGGGGGCTGAAGCTTTCTTT
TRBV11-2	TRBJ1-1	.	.	CASSPQDNTEAFF	TGTGCCAGCAGCCCACAGGATAACACTGAAGCTTTCTTT
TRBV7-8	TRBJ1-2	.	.	CASSSFSGYGYTF	TGTGCCAGCAGCTCGTTTAGTGGCTATGGCTACACCTTC
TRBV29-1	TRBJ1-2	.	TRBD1	CSVQTQGDGYTF	TGCAGCGTACAAACGCAGGGGGACGGCTACACCTTC
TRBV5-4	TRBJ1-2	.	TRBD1	CASSLPPDRANYGYTF	TGTGCCAGCAGCTTGCCGCCGGACAGGGCTAACTATGGCTACACCTTC
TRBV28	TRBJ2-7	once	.	CASMQGFSSYEQYF	TGTGCCAGCATGCAGGGGTTCAGCTCCTACGAGCAGTACTTC
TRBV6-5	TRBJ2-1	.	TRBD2	CASSYVAGRAEQFF	TGTGCCAGCAGTTACGTGGCAGGGAGGGCTGAGCAGTTCTTC
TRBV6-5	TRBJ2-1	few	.	CASSSEFSPHEQFF	TGTGCCAGCAGTTCTGAGTTTAGCCCCCATGAGCAGTTCTTC
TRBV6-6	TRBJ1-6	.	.	CASSLTENNSPLHF	TGTGCCAGCAGTTTGACAGAGAATAATTCACCCCTCCACTTT
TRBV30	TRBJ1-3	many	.	CAYEHRGNTIYF	TGTGCCTACGAGCACCGGGGAAACACCATATATTTT
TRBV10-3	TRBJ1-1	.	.	CAISLSGSATEAFF	TGTGCCATCAGCCTGTCGGGGTCCGCCACTGAAGCTTTCTTT
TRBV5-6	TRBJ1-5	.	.	CASSFGGVGNQPQHF	TGTGCCAGCAGCTTCGGGGGGGTCGGCAATCAGCCCCAGCATTTT
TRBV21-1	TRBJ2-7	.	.	CASSKAPRQGWHEQYF	TGTGCCAGCAGCAAAGCGCCCCGGCAGGGATGGCACGAGCAGTACTTC
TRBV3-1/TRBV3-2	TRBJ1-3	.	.	CASSQQGKPGNTIYF	TGTGCCAGCAGCCAGCAGGGTAAACCTGGAAACACCATATATTTT
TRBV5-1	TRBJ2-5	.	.	CASSTGVLQETQYF	TGCGCCAGCAGTACGGGGGTCCTCCAAGAGACCCAGTACTTC
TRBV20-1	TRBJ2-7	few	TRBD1	CSAEQGYEQYF	TGCAGTGCTGAACAGGGGTACGAGCAGTACTTC
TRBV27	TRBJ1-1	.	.	CASSLSPGATEAFF	TGTGCCAGCAGTTTATCCCCAGGGGCCACTGAAGCTTTCTTT
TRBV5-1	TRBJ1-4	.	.	CASSLGTVNEKLFF	TGCGCCAGCAGCTTGGGAACAGTTAATGAAAAACTGTTTTTT
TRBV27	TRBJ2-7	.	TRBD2	CASSLEGGGAYEQYF	TGTGCCAGCAGTTTAGAGGGCGGGGGGGCCTACGAGCAGTACTTC
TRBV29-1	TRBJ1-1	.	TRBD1	CSVTGRIMNTEAFF	TGCAGCGTGACAGGGCGCATTATGAACACTGAAGCTTTCTTT
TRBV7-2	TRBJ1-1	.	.	CASSLDRWSTEAFF	TGTGCCAGCAGCTTAGACAGGTGGAGCACTGAAGCTTTCTTT
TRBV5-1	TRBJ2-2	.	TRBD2	CASSRALAGDTGELFF	TGCGCCAGCAGCCGAGCACTAGCGGGGGACACCGGGGAGCTGTTTTTT
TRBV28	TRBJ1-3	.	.	CASSLRSPNRGSGNTIYF	TGTGCCAGCAGTTTGCGGAGTCCCAATAGAGGCTCTGGAAACACCATATATTTT
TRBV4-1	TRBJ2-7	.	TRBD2	CASSQPLAGGYEQYF	TGCGCCAGCAGCCAACCCCTAGCGGGGGGGTACGAGCAGTACTTC
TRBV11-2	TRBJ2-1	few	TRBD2	CASSLNERGHYNEQFF	TGTGCCAGCAGCTTGAACGAGCGGGGGCACTACAATGAGCAGTTCTTC
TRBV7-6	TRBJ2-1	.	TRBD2	CASSPLAGISYNEQFF	TGTGCCAGCAGCCCCCTAGCGGGGATCTCCTACAATGAGCAGTTCTTC
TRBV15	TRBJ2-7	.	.	CATSSGVISYEQYF	TGTGCCACCAGTTCGGGAGTTATCTCCTACGAGCAGTACTTC
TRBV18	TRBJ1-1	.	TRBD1	CASSPNAGGGPMNTEAFF	TGTGCCAGCTCACCCAATGCAGGGGGCGGACCCATGAACACTGAAGCTTTCTTT
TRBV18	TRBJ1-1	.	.	CASSPPAGDMNTEAFF	TGTGCCAGCTCACCCCCAGCAGGGGATATGAACACTGAAGCTTTCTTT
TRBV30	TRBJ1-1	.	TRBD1	CAWSRQGNTEAFF	TGTGCCTGGAGTCGACAGGGAAACACTGAAGCTTTCTTT
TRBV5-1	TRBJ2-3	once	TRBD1	CASSWGRQGLTDTQYF	TGCGCCAGCAGTTGGGGACGACAGGGCCTCACAGATACGCAGTATTTT
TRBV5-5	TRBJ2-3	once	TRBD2	CASSLGGGAPDTQYF	TGTGCCAGCAGCTTGGGCGGGGGGGCTCCAGATACGCAGTATTTT
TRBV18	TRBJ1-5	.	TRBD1	CASSPAGTGGPSNQPQHF	TGTGCCAGCTCACCTGCCGGGACAGGGGGACCAAGCAATCAGCCCCAGCATTTT
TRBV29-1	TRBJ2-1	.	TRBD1	CSARGLYFNEQFF	TGCAGCGCCAGGGGGCTCTACTTCAATGAGCAGTTCTTC
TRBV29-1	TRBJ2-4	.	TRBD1	CSVAGQGLSGIQYF	TGCAGCGTAGCTGGACAGGGGTTATCGGGCATTCAGTACTTC
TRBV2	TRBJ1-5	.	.	CASSEDLTGGQPQHF	TGTGCCAGCAGTGAAGATTTGACAGGCGGCCAGCCCCAGCATTTT
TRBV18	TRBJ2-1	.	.	CASSPLSSNYNEQFF	TGTGCCAGCTCACCTCTGTCTAGCAACTACAATGAGCAGTTCTTC
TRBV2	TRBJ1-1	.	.	CASSGRLGGDTEAFF	TGTGCCAGCAGCGGGAGACTGGGAGGGGACACTGAAGCTTTCTTT
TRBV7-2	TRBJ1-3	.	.	CASTERGGAGNTIYF	TGTGCCAGCACTGAAAGGGGAGGGGCTGGAAACACCATATATTTT